This T cell receptor (delta chain) was found in a study of Vδ1+ human thymocytes. Germline CDR1 reads TSWWSYY; CDR2 reads QGS. V lost 3 bases and J lost 2, with 28 bases in between. The CDR3 covers 20 residues. After alphabeta T cell depletion, CD3+ Vdelta1+ Vdelta2- thymocytes were sorted. As regards this clone: As yet, its antigen is unknown.

RNA was extracted from the cells and then reverse transcribed. The CDR3 regions were amplified by multiplex PCR from V-gene primers to a constant-region primer. TCRdb reanalysed the multiplex PCR reads via CATT. Altogether about 25,000 delta-chain clones are present, about 31% being singletons, with the ten largest covering roughly 1.5%. Study-wide points: Thymic delta-chain repertoires held approximately 19% Vdelta2 sequences and few Vdelta3, despite high sort purity. Thymic TRG and TRD repertoires appeared highly polyclonal, with Gaussian CDR3 length distributions.

The sequence was obtained from a boy less than two years old who had congenital heart surgery. V is TRDV1 and J is TRDJ1, with D possibly matching TRDD3 (10 bases). The sequenced material came from Vdelta1+ gamma-delta thymocytes from the thymus. As for subset: FACS-sorted CD3+ TCRalphabeta- TCRVdelta1+ TCRVdelta2- thymocytes. In nucleotides, the CDR3 is TGTGCTCTTGGGGAGGCCTTCCTACGTGTCTGGGGGATAAGGACCGATAAACTCATCTTT. Its protein is CALGEAFLRVWGIRTDKLIF.